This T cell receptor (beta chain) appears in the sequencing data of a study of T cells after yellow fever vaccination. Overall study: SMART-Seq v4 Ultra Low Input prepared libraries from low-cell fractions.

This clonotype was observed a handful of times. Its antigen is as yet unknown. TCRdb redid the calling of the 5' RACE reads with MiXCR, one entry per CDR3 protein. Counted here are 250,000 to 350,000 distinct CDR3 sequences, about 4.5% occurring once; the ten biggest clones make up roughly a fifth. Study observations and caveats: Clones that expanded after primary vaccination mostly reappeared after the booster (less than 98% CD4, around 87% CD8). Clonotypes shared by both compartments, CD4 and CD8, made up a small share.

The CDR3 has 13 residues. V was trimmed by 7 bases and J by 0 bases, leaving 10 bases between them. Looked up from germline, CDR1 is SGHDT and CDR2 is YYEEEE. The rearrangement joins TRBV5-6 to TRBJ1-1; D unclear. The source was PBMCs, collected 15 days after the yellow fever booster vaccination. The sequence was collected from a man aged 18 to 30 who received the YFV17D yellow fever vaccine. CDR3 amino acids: CASRPRLNTEAFF. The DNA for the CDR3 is TGTGCCAGCCGGCCTAGATTGAACACTGAAGCTTTCTTT.